The 3 T cell receptor beta chains presented below share a single source sample, sequenced in a study of breast tumors, draining lymph nodes, adjacent tissues. Breast cancer patients provided tissue from their axillary draining lymph nodes. From the multiplex PCR reads, TCRdb called clonotypes with MiXCR, one entry per CDR3 protein. The sample has hundreds of thousands of distinct CDR3 sequences, about 30% seen once. Sequenced material: axillary lymph node tissue. These receptor sequences come from a female donor with breast cancer. Some clones in this sample may be carry-over from other donors' samples.

This clonotype was seen repeatedly, ten times or more. The chain combines TRBV20-1 with TRBJ2-1; possible D gene TRBD1, 5 bases. Trimming stripped 0 bases from V and 2 bases from J, with 8 bases between. Germline loops: CDR1 DFQATT, CDR2 SNEGSKA (reference sequence). The CDR3 consists of 14 residues. CDR3 sequence: CSAREVGPYNEQFF. The CDR3 nucleotides are TGCAGTGCTAGAGAGGTGGGGCCCTACAATGAGCAGTTCTTC.

This chain uses TRBV6-5 with TRBJ2-5, with 7 bases that match TRBD2. J lost 5 bases, V lost 8 bases, and 11 bases had no gene match. CDR3 length: 14 amino acids. Germline V gene lookup returns CDR1 MNHEY and CDR2 SVGAGI. The DNA for the CDR3 is TGTGCCAGCGCTCGCCGGACTAGAGGGGAGACCCAGTACTTC. Amino acids: CASARRTRGETQYF.

This clonotype was picked up many times. The chain has TRBV5-1 and TRBJ2-1, with TRBD2 matching over 12 bases. The J segment lost 6 bases and the V segment lost 0 bases, leaving 7 bases of the junction unmatched. Germline assignment: CDR1 SGHRS and CDR2 YFSETQ. The CDR3 spans 17 residues. For the CDR3, the DNA is TGCGCCAGCAGCTTGGATCGACTAGCGGGAGTTGGCAATGAGCAGTTCTTC. Residues: CASSLDRLAGVGNEQFF.